The 30 T cell receptor beta chains below all came from one sample that was sequenced in a study of CD8+ T cells in alopecia areata. RNA was isolated and reverse transcribed to cDNA, the sequencing template. Here immunoSEQ multiplex PCR was the method, and the copy in TCRdb shows in-frame clones only, minus some. The table includes some 150,000 clones, roughly 50% detected once. The sequencing used CD4+ T cells sorted from blood, collected at week 0. The receptors shown here come from a human donor with alopecia areata.

A single count supports this clone. This CDR3 is also generated by other DNA sequences in the sample. This chain joins TRBV30 and TRBJ1-5; no clear D gene. Germline V gives CDR1 GTSNPN, CDR2 SVGIG (reference sequence). V lost 1 base, J lost 2 bases, and 6 bases lay in between. This CDR3 has 13 amino acids. Here the CDR3 DNA reads TGTGCCTGGAGTGGGCAAGGCAATCAGCCCCAGCATTTT. Residues: CAWSGQGNQPQHF.

The count of this clone is one. The chain combines TRBV29-1 with TRBJ1-5, with D tentatively TRBD1 (5 bases). The CDR3 consists of 14 residues. V was clipped by 2 bases and J by 9 bases, with 17 bases between them. Germline-derived CDR1 and CDR2 are SQVTM and ANQGSEA. The CDR3 is CSVEPGDGTGPQHF. CDR3 in DNA: TGCAGCGTTGAACCGGGGGACGGGACGGGGCCCCAGCATTTT.

The V gene is TRBV30, the J gene TRBJ2-3; 12 positions agree with TRBD2. This CDR3 contains 14 residues. The ends lost 2 bases at V and 6 bases at J; junction bases unmatched: 3. The V gene's germline CDR1 is GTSNPN and CDR2 SVGIG (reference sequence). The CDR3 is CAWSRTSGVDTQYF. CDR3 sequence (DNA): TGTGCCTGGAGTCGGACTAGCGGGGTGGATACGCAGTATTTT.

This clone was detected a few times. This chain joins TRBV7-9 and TRBJ1-2; the match to TRBD1 covers 7 bases. The length of the CDR3 is 14 residues. With 0 bases clipped from V and 4 bases from J, the junction kept 2 bases outside the gene matches. Germline CDR1 SEHNR, CDR2 FQNEAQ (reference sequence). CDR3 DNA: TGTGCCAGCAGCTTAGCGGGACAGACCTATGGCTACACCTTC. Translation: CASSLAGQTYGYTF.

V usage is TRBV5-4 and J usage is TRBJ1-2; D is possibly TRBD1 (6 bases). Looked up from germline, CDR1 is SGHNT and CDR2 is YYREEE (reference sequence). V gave up 2 bases and J gave up 1 base, with 12 bases separating them. The CDR3 has 15 amino acids. The CDR3 reads CASSLQGGYNYGYTF. The CDR3 coding sequence is TGTGCCAGCAGCTTACAGGGTGGTTATAACTATGGCTACACCTTC. Together with reference TRBV5-4 and TRBJ1-2, the CDR3 gives the full variable domain: ETGVTQSPTHLIKTRGQQVTLRCSSQSGHNTVSWYQQALGQGPQFIFQYYREEENGRGNFPPRFSGLQFPNYSSELNVNALELDDSALYLCASSLQGGYNYGYTFGSGTRLTVV.

The chain carries TRBV1 and TRBJ1-5. TRBV1 is noted as a pseudogene. This CDR3 is built from 18 residues. CDR3 sequence reads: CTSSQVALANYSNQPQHF. Here the CDR3 DNA reads TGCACCAGCAGCCAAGTTGCACTCGCTAATTATAGCAATCAGCCCCAGCATTTT.

The J gene is TRBJ1-5, the V gene TRBV7-2; TRBD1 matches 11 bases. Unmatched junction bases numbered 18, after V lost 5 bases and J lost 6 bases. CDR3 size: 19 residues. Germline CDR1 is SGHTA and CDR2 is FQGNSA. The CDR3 region is CASSLRRDRGRLGGQPQHF. The CDR3 DNA is TGTGCCAGCAGCCTCCGCCGGGACAGGGGGAGATTGGGCGGTCAGCCCCAGCATTTT.

The chain is built from TRBV7-9 and TRBJ1-2; 7 bases map to TRBD1. The CDR3 length is 15 residues. Germline loops: CDR1 SEHNR, CDR2 FQNEAQ (reference sequence). The ends lost 3 bases at V and 7 bases at J; junction bases unmatched: 11. DNA for the CDR3: TGTGCCAGCAGCTTCACCGGGACAGTACTAGGTGGCTACACCTTC. This codes for CASSFTGTVLGGYTF.

The chain is built from TRBV7-3 and TRBJ2-1, with D possibly matching TRBD2 (5 bases). The CDR3 is 15 residues long. The V gene lost 3 bases and the J gene lost 0 bases, with 9 bases spanning the gap. Germline CDR1 reads SGHTA; CDR2 reads FQGTGA. The CDR3 reads CASSFAGSSYNEQFF. The CDR3 nucleotides read TGTGCCAGCAGCTTCGCGGGTTCCTCCTACAATGAGCAGTTCTTC.

The chain has TRBV4-2 and TRBJ2-3; the match to TRBD2 covers 10 bases. This CDR3 region has 15 residues. The germline V gene encodes CDR1 LGHNA and CDR2 YNFKEQ. J gave up 4 bases and V 4 bases, and 5 bases lay outside the gene matches. CDR3 protein: CASSPERGGADTQYF. DNA of the CDR3: TGTGCCAGCAGCCCGGAGCGGGGGGGCGCAGATACGCAGTATTTT.

This chain joins TRBV7-2 and TRBJ1-3; D gene uncertain. The V gene lost 2 bases and the J gene lost 8 bases, with 4 bases spanning the gap. This CDR3 contains 11 residues. Looked up from germline, CDR1 is SGHTA and CDR2 is FQGNSA. The CDR3 DNA is TGTGCCAGCAGCTTACAAGACACCATATATTTT. This gives the protein CASSLQDTIYF.

This clone has more than one count but fewer than ten. The chain uses TRBV29-1 and TRBJ1-2, with 7 bases that match TRBD1. The CDR3 extends over 15 amino acids. Unmatched junction bases numbered 18, after V lost 7 bases and J lost 7 bases. The germline gives CDR1 SQVTM, CDR2 ANQGSEA. The CDR3 DNA reads as TGCAGCGGGGGAGGGACAGCCCAGGATGACGCTGGCTACACCTTC. Translation: CSGGGTAQDDAGYTF.

This chain connects TRBV5-4 to TRBJ2-1, with D possibly matching TRBD1 (6 bases). Trimming pared 4 bases from V and 3 bases from J, leaving 17 bases between. This CDR3 region has 16 residues. In germline, CDR1 is SGHNT, CDR2 YYREEE (reference sequence). The CDR3 sequence is CASSRSNRVDYNEQFF. In DNA form, the CDR3 reads TGTGCCAGCAGCCGGTCAAACAGGGTGGACTACAATGAGCAGTTCTTC.

CDR3 coding DNA: TGTGCCAGCAGCTTAGTAGCGGACAATGAGCAGTTCTTC. It codes for CASSLVADNEQFF. The V and J genes are TRBV11-2 and TRBJ2-1, with D maybe TRBD2 (6 bases). The V end lost 1 base, the J end lost 5 bases, and 6 bases lay between the germline ends. CDR3 length: 13 amino acids. CDR1 and CDR2 (germline): SGHAT, FQNNGV.

The chain is built from TRBV4-2 and TRBJ1-5; 11 nucleotides line up with TRBD1. The CDR3 loop spans 17 amino acids. CDR1 is LGHNA and CDR2 is YNFKEQ in the germline V gene. V was pared by 1 base and J by 6 bases, with 8 bases of the junction left unmatched. DNA for the CDR3: TGTGCCAGCAGCCAAGCCGGGACAGGGGGGACGAGTCAGCCCCAGCATTTT. Protein sequence: CASSQAGTGGTSQPQHF.

The rearrangement joins TRBV6-6 to TRBJ1-6, with D perhaps matching TRBD1 (5 bases). The ends were cut back, 7 bases at V and 0 bases at J, with 13 bases in the middle. The CDR3 covers 16 residues. Germline CDR1 is MNHNY and CDR2 is SVGAGI (reference sequence). CDR3 protein: CASTGWGGSYNSPLHF. CDR3 sequence (DNA): TGTGCCAGCACCGGGTGGGGGGGCTCCTATAATTCACCCCTCCACTTT.

At least ten counts were recorded for this clone. J is TRBJ1-5 and V is TRBV19, with no clear D. V shed 10 bases and J shed 0 bases, with 10 bases lying between them. CDR1 and CDR2 from the germline V gene are LNHDA and SQIVND (reference sequence). The CDR3 is 13 amino acids. The CDR3 sequence is CATSGYSNQPQHF. CDR3 coding DNA: TGTGCCACCTCCGGATATAGCAATCAGCCCCAGCATTTT.

The chain carries TRBV14 and TRBJ1-2, with 8 bases aligning to TRBD1. This CDR3 contains 14 residues. Looked up from germline, CDR1 is SGHDN and CDR2 is FVKESK. The V segment lost 1 base and the J segment 8 bases; nucleotides outside the gene matches: 6. CDR3 sequence: CASSQVAGGNGYTF. The CDR3 DNA reads as TGTGCCAGCAGCCAAGTGGCAGGGGGCAACGGCTACACCTTC.

The chain joins TRBV2 to TRBJ2-5, with 11 nucleotides matching TRBD1. CDR3 length: 15 amino acids. Per the germline V gene, CDR1 is SNHLY and CDR2 is FYNNEI. V shed 5 bases and J 5 bases; nucleotides not matched to a gene: 7. CDR3 sequence: CASSLGQGAKETQYF. The CDR3 DNA is TGTGCCAGCAGTCTCGGACAGGGGGCTAAGGAGACCCAGTACTTC.

The V and J genes are TRBV9 and TRBJ2-7; TRBD2 might be the D (7 bases). The CDR3 length is 14 residues. The germline CDR1 and CDR2 sequences are SGDLS and YYNGEE. With 0 bases removed from V and 7 bases from J, the gap between germline ends came to 14 bases. CDR3 protein: CASSVGGGREEQYF. The DNA of the CDR3 is TGTGCCAGCAGCGTAGGCGGGGGCCGGGAGGAGCAGTACTTC.

This chain links TRBV29-1 with TRBJ2-4; tentative D call: TRBD1 (6 bases). The CDR3 consists of 17 residues. CDR1 is SQVTM, CDR2 ANQGSEA, per germline. V gave up 6 bases and J gave up 9 bases, with 30 bases separating them. Written as DNA, the CDR3 is TGCAGCGTCTCGGGTGTAGCCCAGGGGAAGTACTGGGGCATTCAGTACTTC. This codes for CSVSGVAQGKYWGIQYF. Full variable domain (remainder filled in from reference TRBV29-1 and TRBJ2-4): SAVISQKPSRDICQRGTSLTIQCQVDSQVTMMFWYRQQPGQSLTLIATANQGSEATYESGFVIDKFPISRPNLTFSTLTVSNMSPEDSSIYLCSVSGVAQGKYWGIQYFGAGTRLSVL.

This sequence joins TRBV2 and TRBJ2-5; D is unclear. CDR1 and CDR2 from the germline V gene are SNHLY and FYNNEI. The V and J ends lost 1 base and 5 bases respectively, with 5 bases between them. The CDR3 consists of 12 residues. CDR3 protein: CASSEGFETQYF. The CDR3 bases are TGTGCCAGCAGTGAAGGGTTTGAGACCCAGTACTTC. Supplemented by reference TRBV2 and TRBJ2-5, the full variable domain reads EPEVTQTPSHQVTQMGQEVILRCVPISNHLYFYWYRQILGQKVEFLVSFYNNEISEKSEIFDDQFSVERPDGSNFTLKIRSTKLEDSAMYFCASSEGFETQYFGPGTRLLVL.

V usage is TRBV7-9 and J usage is TRBJ1-2; D might be TRBD1 (5 bases). Germline lookup yields CDR1 SEHNR and CDR2 FQNEAQ (reference sequence). V was cut by 1 base and J by 4 bases, with 13 bases left in between. The CDR3 totals 15 residues. The CDR3 loop reads CASSLGSAGFYGYTF. The CDR3 DNA reads TGTGCCAGCAGCTTAGGTTCGGCAGGGTTCTATGGCTACACCTTC. The full variable domain, rest sourced from reference TRBV7-9 and TRBJ1-2, is DTGVSQNPRHKITKRGQNVTFRCDPISEHNRLYWYRQTLGQGPEFLTYFQNEAQLEKSRLLSDRFSAERPKGSFSTLEIQRTEQGDSAMYLCASSLGSAGFYGYTFGSGTRLTVV.

The V and J genes are TRBV29-1 and TRBJ2-6; no clear D. Germline assignment: CDR1 SQVTM and CDR2 ANQGSEA. V lost 1 base and J lost 10, with 8 bases in between. The CDR3 spans 12 residues. CDR3 region: CSVEAAVNVLTF. CDR3 nucleotides: TGCAGCGTTGAAGCGGCCGTGAACGTCCTGACTTTC.

The CDR3 is CASSLEGLPYEQYF. The CDR3 bases are TGCGCCAGCAGCTTGGAGGGGCTCCCTTACGAGCAGTACTTC. The chain links TRBV5-1 to TRBJ2-7; TRBD1 is a possible D gene (5 bases). V lost 0 bases and J 4 bases, leaving 11 bases between the germline ends. CDR1 is SGHRS and CDR2 is YFSETQ in the germline V gene. The CDR3 runs to 14 residues.

The chain employs TRBV6-5 and TRBJ1-6; no clear D gene. Germline V gene sequence: CDR1 MNHEY, CDR2 SVGAGI. The CDR3 contains 12 residues. Trimming took 8 bases from V and 7 from J, leaving 9 bases between them. DNA of the CDR3: TGTGCCAGCCACGGGTGGAATTCACCCCTCCACTTT. Amino acid sequence: CASHGWNSPLHF.

V is TRBV2 and J is TRBJ2-7; tentatively, D is TRBD1 or TRBD2 (6 bases each). CDR3 length: 17 residues. The V end lost 6 bases, the J end lost 7 bases, and 28 bases lay between the germline ends. Germline CDR1 and CDR2: SNHLY and FYNNEI. CDR3 bases: TGTGCCAGCAGCGGCGTTGGGTGGGACACGCGGGGTCAAGAGCAGTACTTC. The encoded protein is CASSGVGWDTRGQEQYF. Full variable domain (outside the CDR3, taken from reference TRBV2 and TRBJ2-7): EPEVTQTPSHQVTQMGQEVILRCVPISNHLYFYWYRQILGQKVEFLVSFYNNEISEKSEIFDDQFSVERPDGSNFTLKIRSTKLEDSAMYFCASSGVGWDTRGQEQYFGPGTRLTVT.

The chain has TRBV27 and TRBJ2-3, with a possible D match to TRBD2 (5 bases). The CDR3 is 17 residues long. The germline CDR1 and CDR2 sequences are MNHEY and SMNVEV (reference sequence). V lost 6 bases to trimming and J lost 4 bases, with 23 bases between them. CDR3 region: CASSLYARGRGPDTQYF. The CDR3 coding sequence is TGTGCCAGCAGCCTCTATGCCCGGGGAAGAGGGCCAGATACGCAGTATTTT.

The gene calls are TRBV5-6 and TRBJ2-7; D is uncertain. This CDR3 has 11 residues. CDR1 SGHDT and CDR2 YYEEEE come from the germline V gene. V was shortened by 4 bases and J by 2 bases, with 4 bases between the two germline ends. CDR3 DNA: TGTGCCAGCAGCCTAACCTACGAGCAGTACTTC. The encoded protein is CASSLTYEQYF.

Remarks on this clone: With a much larger clone just one base away, this may be a read error. The CDR3 region is CASSSSYEQYF. In DNA, the CDR3 is TGTGCCAGCAGCTCCTCCTACGAGCAGTACTTC. The V gene is TRBV5-6, the J gene TRBJ2-5, with unresolved D. The J call is uncertain, as TRBJ2-7 better fits the DNA end. Germline V CDR1 and CDR2: SGHDT, YYEEEE. This CDR3 has 11 residues.